Following are 20 T cell receptor beta chains from one sample sequenced in a study of blood T cell repertoires in COVID-19. Repertoires were generated with immunoSEQ multiplex PCR, while TCRdb's copy carries only in-frame clones and drops some. This sample has roughly 150,000 clones, with around 80% found just once. What was sequenced was peripheral blood. These receptors all stem from an elderly woman with active or convalescent COVID-19.

The genes are TRBV20-1 and TRBJ2-5, with TRBD2 matching 11 bases. Germline values: CDR1 DFQATT, CDR2 SNEGSKA (reference sequence). V dropped 6 bases and J dropped 5; count of bases not matched to a gene: 8. The CDR3 covers 14 residues. The CDR3 DNA is TGCAGTGCGAGTAGCGGGGGGGCAATCGAGACCCAGTACTTC. This sequence encodes CSASSGGAIETQYF.

This clone was counted many times. The CDR3 DNA reads TGTGCCAGCAGCTTCTCGGGTCTGAACACTGAAGCTTTCTTT. Amino acid sequence: CASSFSGLNTEAFF. The chain uses TRBV11-2 and TRBJ1-1; D is unclear. CDR1 and CDR2 (germline): SGHAT, FQNNGV. The CDR3 covers 14 residues. Trimming took off 3 bases at V and 0 bases at J, with 8 bases between the two ends.

This chain uses TRBV19 with TRBJ2-6, with D possibly TRBD1 on 6 matching bases. Trimming removed 1 base from V and 3 bases from J, with 7 bases in between. The germline V gene has CDR1 LNHDA and CDR2 SQIVND (reference sequence). CDR3 size: 15 residues. As DNA, the CDR3 is TGTGCCAGTAGTATAGCAGGGGTTGGGGCCAACGTCCTGACTTTC. Amino acids: CASSIAGVGANVLTF.

This chain connects TRBV7-3 to TRBJ2-2, with 14 bases matching TRBD2. V lost 4 bases, J lost 7 bases, and 5 bases stayed unmatched. CDR1 is SGHTA, CDR2 FQGTGA, per germline. This CDR3 comprises 16 residues. The CDR3 region has the DNA TGTGCCAGCAGCTCTATCGGGACTAGCGGGGGCGGGGAGCTGTTTTTT. This sequence encodes CASSSIGTSGGGELFF.

The rearrangement links TRBV6-2 or TRBV6-3 to TRBJ1-6, with TRBD1 matching 11 bases. The germline V gene has CDR1 MNHEY and CDR2 SVGEGT. With V trimmed by 2 bases and J by 7 bases, 7 bases remained unmatched. CDR3 length: 17 residues. The chain's CDR3 is CASSYDRDRGNNSPLHF. CDR3 coding DNA: TGTGCCAGCAGTTACGACCGGGACAGGGGGAACAATTCACCCCTCCACTTT.

Only one count was recorded for this clone. This chain links TRBV30 with TRBJ2-6; 7 nucleotides match TRBD1. Germline V lookup: CDR1 GTSNPN, CDR2 SVGIG (reference sequence). The J segment lost 0 bases and the V segment lost 3 bases, leaving 8 bases of the junction unmatched. The CDR3 spans 17 residues. The CDR3 DNA reads TGTGCCTGGAGCCCGACAGGGAGAGGCTCTGGGGCCAACGTCCTGACTTTC. Translating gives CAWSPTGRGSGANVLTF. The variable domain in full, with the rest retrieved from reference TRBV30 and TRBJ2-6, is SQTIHQWPATLVQPVGSPLSLECTVEGTSNPNLYWYRQAAGRGLQLLFYSVGIGQISSEVPQNLSASRPQDRQFILSSKKLLLSDSGFYLCAWSPTGRGSGANVLTFGAGSRLTVL.

CDR3 loop: CASGPRGGLLDEQFF. CDR3 in DNA: TGTGCTAGTGGACCGCGGGGGGGCCTTTTGGATGAGCAGTTCTTC. This rearrangement joins TRBV12-5 to TRBJ2-1; 9 positions agree with TRBD2. The J segment lost 8 bases and the V segment lost 6 bases, leaving 11 bases of the junction unmatched. The germline gives CDR1 LGHNT, CDR2 FRNRAP. This CDR3 is built from 15 residues.

V usage is TRBV7-9 and J usage is TRBJ2-5; D remains unclear. V was clipped by 1 base and J by 6 bases, with 9 bases between them. Germline V gene data show CDR1 as SEHNR and CDR2 as FQNEAQ (reference sequence). This CDR3 comprises 13 residues. The CDR3 reads CASSLEEDKTQYF. The CDR3 DNA sequence: TGTGCCAGCAGCTTAGAGGAAGACAAGACCCAGTACTTC.

This clone was seen a single time. The chain joins TRBV25-1 to TRBJ1-5; D remains unclear. This CDR3 has 13 amino acids. The V end was cut by 6 bases, the J end by 2 bases, with 8 bases between. The germline V gene has CDR1 MGHDK and CDR2 SYGVNS. The CDR3 bases are TGTGCCAGCAGCGGGAATGGCAATCAGCCCCAGCATTTT. Protein: CASSGNGNQPQHF.

This chain links TRBV10-3 with TRBJ2-1; 10 nucleotides align to TRBD2. The V gene's germline CDR1 is ENHRY and CDR2 SYGVKD. V was pared by 3 bases and J by 9 bases, with 8 bases of the junction left unmatched. The CDR3 extends over 15 amino acids. DNA of the CDR3: TGTGCCATCAGTGAATCAGCGGGGGGGCGAGGTGAGCAGTTCTTC. Translation: CAISESAGGRGEQFF.

The chain joins TRBV11-3 to TRBJ2-3, with 10 nucleotides matching TRBD2. The V segment lost 5 bases and the J segment 5 bases; nucleotides outside the gene matches: 16. Germline CDR1 reads SGHNT; CDR2 reads YENEEA. CDR3 length equals 18 residues. CDR3 protein: CASSRDSGGLGPRDTQYF. The CDR3 DNA sequence: TGTGCCAGCAGCCGGGATAGCGGGGGGCTGGGCCCCCGAGATACGCAGTATTTT.

This rearrangement joins TRBV6-5 to TRBJ1-1; D uncertain. CDR3 length: 12 residues. Trimming took 6 bases from V and 5 from J, leaving 10 bases between them. Germline loops: CDR1 MNHEY, CDR2 SVGAGI. The CDR3: CASSRGLTEAFF. The CDR3, as DNA: TGTGCCAGCAGCCGGGGATTGACTGAAGCTTTCTTT.

V is TRBV19 and J is TRBJ1-2, with TRBD1 matching 7 bases. Trimming removed 7 bases from V and 3 bases from J; junction bases left unmatched: 8. The CDR3 has 14 amino acids. Germline V gene sequence: CDR1 LNHDA, CDR2 SQIVND (reference sequence). CDR3 bases: TGTGCCAGTACTCGGACAGGTCTCTACTATGGCTACACCTTC. Amino acids: CASTRTGLYYGYTF. The entire variable domain, with the rest obtained from reference TRBV19 and TRBJ1-2, is as follows: DGGITQSPKYLFRKEGQNVTLSCEQNLNHDAMYWYRQDPGQGLRLIYYSQIVNDFQKGDIAEGYSVSREKKESFPLTVTSAQKNPTAFYLCASTRTGLYYGYTFGSGTRLTVV.

This chain connects TRBV27 to TRBJ2-3, with TRBD2 matching over 11 bases. Germline CDR1 is MNHEY and CDR2 is SMNVEV (reference sequence). The CDR3 contains 17 residues. After removal of 3 bases from V and 5 bases from J, the junction contained 10 bases not matched to a gene. CDR3 sequence reads: CASSLFHLAGGVDTQYF. CDR3 in DNA: TGTGCCAGCAGTTTGTTCCACCTAGCGGGGGGAGTAGATACGCAGTATTTT.

There are a few counts of this clone. This chain uses TRBV5-1 with TRBJ2-7, with TRBD1 matching 9 bases. CDR1 is SGHRS, CDR2 YFSETQ, per germline. The CDR3 is made up of 13 amino acids. J was trimmed by 6 bases and V by 4 bases; bases with no gene match: 5. In nucleotides, the CDR3 is TGCGCCAGCAGCCCAGGGACAGGGAGCGAGCAGTACTTC. Protein product: CASSPGTGSEQYF.

This clone occurred once. The chain carries TRBV6-5 and TRBJ1-6; unclear D gene. The V end was cut by 6 bases, the J end by 14 bases, with 23 bases between. The CDR3 sequence is 15 residues long. The germline CDR1 and CDR2 sequences are MNHEY and SVGAGI. CDR3 bases: TGTGCCAGCAGCCCAGAGGGCTATACCCCGAGAGCCCTCCACTTT. Protein product: CASSPEGYTPRALHF.

The V call is TRBV10-3, the J call TRBJ2-7, with 8 bases matching TRBD1. CDR3 length: 14 amino acids. With 2 bases clipped from V and 9 bases from J, the junction kept 9 bases outside the gene matches. CDR1 is ENHRY and CDR2 is SYGVKD in the germline V gene. CDR3 protein: CAISETTGENRQYF. The CDR3 region has the DNA TGTGCCATCAGTGAGACGACAGGGGAAAATAGGCAGTACTTC.

This chain connects TRBV5-4 to TRBJ2-1; 14 nucleotides line up with TRBD2. V lost 6 bases and J lost 0; bases outside the gene matches: 5. There are 17 residues in the CDR3. Per germline, CDR1 SGHNT and CDR2 YYREEE (reference sequence). Here the CDR3 reads CASTRLAGGSSYNEQFF. The CDR3, as DNA: TGTGCCAGCACCCGACTAGCGGGGGGGAGCTCCTACAATGAGCAGTTCTTC.

V is TRBV3-1 (or the pseudogene TRBV3-2) and J is TRBJ2-4; a possible D gene is TRBD2 (6 bases). The CDR3 is 16 amino acids. Trimming took 1 base from V and 0 from J, leaving 10 bases between them. Germline-derived CDR1 and CDR2 are LGHDT and YNNKEL (reference sequence). The CDR3 sequence: CASSQGLVLAKNIQYF. In DNA, the CDR3 is TGTGCCAGCAGCCAAGGACTAGTCCTAGCCAAAAACATTCAGTACTTC.

V gene TRBV3-1 (or the pseudogene TRBV3-2) combines with J gene TRBJ2-4, with 13 bases lining up with TRBD2. This CDR3 region has 18 residues. Germline V CDR1 and CDR2: LGHDT, YNNKEL (reference sequence). The J segment lost 0 bases and the V segment lost 6 bases, leaving 8 bases of the junction unmatched. Written as DNA, the CDR3 is TGTGCCAGCAGTCGGACTAGCGGGGGCCTCATAGCCAAAAACATTCAGTACTTC. As protein: CASSRTSGGLIAKNIQYF.